The clone carrying this TCR beta chain was recorded once. This sample was included in a study of cytomegalovirus exposure and HLA in healthy donors. The CDR3 has 12 residues. The V gene's germline CDR1 is SGHDT and CDR2 YYEEEE. V lost 4 bases, J lost 4 bases, and 7 bases lay in between. This PCR relied on a set of 60 Vbeta primers and 13 Jbeta primers. Clones were read by immunoSEQ multiplex PCR, and TCRdb kept only the in-frame ones, dropping some. The sample has around 150,000 clones, 64% seen once. This TCR came from a woman between 25 and 40 years old in good health and CMV-seropositive. V gene TRBV5-6 combines with J gene TRBJ2-3; D remains unclear. The sequenced sample consisted of PBMCs. The CDR3 here is CASSHMPDTQYF. DNA for the CDR3: TGTGCCAGCAGCCACATGCCAGATACGCAGTATTTT.